These 22 T cell receptor beta chains came from one sample sequenced in a study of tumor-infiltrating lymphocytes in primary liver carcinoma (dated by TCRdb to about 2017). Sequencing instrument: Illumina HiSeq 2500. Using a constant-region primer and ProtoScript II reverse transcriptase, TCRbeta-specific cDNA was reverse-transcribed from roughly 500 ng total RNA. The TCRbeta libraries were prepared through three rounds of nested multiplex PCR following a slightly modified ARM-PCR procedure. Each of the first two PCR rounds ran for about 10 cycles using multiplex TRBV1-TRBV30 forward primers together with a Cbeta reverse primer. TCRdb trimmed public reads at Q25 via fastp, called clones via MiXCR and kept in-frame beta chains. Rows are unified per CDR3 protein, each entry keeping the most common DNA and genes. The sample contains 190,000 or so distinct CDR3 sequences, 65% of them found a single time. The top ten hold 7% to 8.5% of the sample.

TRIzol reagent was used to extract blood RNA from unsorted whole blood, while the DNeasy Blood & Tissue kit provided the germline DNA. The sample comprised peripheral blood. The receptors derive from a woman aged 55-70 years with primary liver carcinoma and hepatitis B virus infection.

J is TRBJ2-3 and V is TRBV6-5; 9 nucleotides align to TRBD1. The germline V gene has CDR1 MNHEY and CDR2 SVGAGI. The junction had 3 bases not matched to a gene; V was cut back by 7 bases and J by 1 base. There are 14 residues in the CDR3. CDR3 bases: TGTGCCAGCAAAAGGACAGGGGGCACAGATACGCAGTATTTT. Protein sequence: CASKRTGGTDTQYF.

This clonotype was detected only a few times. The V gene is TRBV28, the J gene TRBJ1-1; D is unresolved. CDR3 length: 13 amino acids. V dropped 3 bases and J dropped 1 base, with 6 bases sitting between them. The germline V gene encodes CDR1 MDHEN and CDR2 SYDVKM. CDR3: CASSFMGNTEAFF. The CDR3 nucleotides are TGTGCCAGCAGTTTTATGGGGAACACTGAAGCTTTCTTT.

For this clonotype: This is likely a read error, given that the CDR3 carries no conserved phenylalanine or tryptophan at its end. No DNA is shown, since the ends of the CDR3 on it are uncertain; the CDR3 is the one TCRdb lists. V and J are TRBV29-1 and TRBJ2-3; the table's D call of TRBD1 was not tested on the DNA. A total of 12 residues make up the CDR3, ends included. Per the germline V gene, CDR1 is SQVTM and CDR2 is ANQGSEA. The chain's CDR3 is CSVLQGSDTQYS.

Turning to this clonotype: The CDR3 ends on some other residue instead of the conserved phenylalanine or tryptophan, so this is likely a read error. The chain employs TRBV11-3 and TRBJ2-1; 8 bases map to TRBD2. Germline-derived CDR1 and CDR2 are SGHNT and YENEEA. The V and J ends lost 1 base and 9 bases, in that order; junction bases with no gene match: 8. The CDR3 covers 15 residues. The CDR3 DNA reads TGTGCCAGCAGCTTAGGAGCGGGAGCGACGATTGAGCAGTTCTCA. Residues: CASSLGAGATIEQFS.

Of note for this clonotype: An end of the junction differs from the germline gene, which may be a read error. The chain links TRBV2 to TRBJ2-5; D might be TRBD2 (5 bases). The CDR3 loop spans 12 amino acids. CDR1 SNHLY and CDR2 FYNNEI come from the germline V gene. The CDR3 protein is CASTEAVGTQYF. The CDR3 nucleotides read TGTGCCAGCACTGAAGCGGTCGGGACCCAGTACTTC.

This clonotype was counted at least ten times. V is TRBV6-6 and J is TRBJ1-3; D is ambiguous. Germline values: CDR1 MNHNY, CDR2 SVGAGI (reference sequence). This CDR3 is 15 amino acids long. V lost 0 bases and J lost 2, with 8 bases in between. For the CDR3, the DNA is TGTGCCAGCAGTTACTCGACCAGTACTGGAAACACCATATATTTT. Its protein is CASSYSTSTGNTIYF.

V and J are TRBV30 and TRBJ1-1; maybe TRBD1 (6 bases). CDR1 and CDR2 (germline): GTSNPN, SVGIG (reference sequence). This CDR3 region has 13 residues. Trimming removed 1 base from V and 4 bases from J, with 10 bases in between. For the CDR3, the DNA is TGTGCCTGGAGTGCAGGGGCGCCCACTGAAGCTTTCTTT. Protein: CAWSAGAPTEAFF.

This clonotype has a count of ten or more. This chain uses TRBV29-1 with TRBJ1-4; D gene uncertain. V dropped 4 bases and J dropped 3 bases, with 9 bases sitting between them. Germline V gene sequence: CDR1 SQVTM, CDR2 ANQGSEA. This CDR3 comprises 13 residues. The CDR3 protein is CSVGWSSNEKLFF. The CDR3, as DNA: TGCAGCGTTGGCTGGAGTTCTAATGAAAAACTGTTTTTT.

This chain uses TRBV11-2 with TRBJ2-7; a weak D match, TRBD2 (5 bases). The CDR3 totals 16 residues. Deletions cut 6 bases from V and 5 bases from J, with 23 bases between. Germline CDR1 is SGHAT and CDR2 is FQNNGV. The CDR3 sequence is CASSYGERTSGNEQYF. CDR3 DNA sequence: TGTGCCAGCAGTTACGGCGAGAGGACCTCGGGAAACGAGCAGTACTTC.

For this clonotype: One junction end disagrees with the germline gene, perhaps due to a read error. J is TRBJ2-1 and V is TRBV5-1; 11 nucleotides agree with TRBD2. This CDR3 has 15 amino acids. Germline V gives CDR1 SGHRS, CDR2 YFSETQ. DNA for the CDR3: TGCGCCCGCAGCCTGGTGTTAGCGGGAGGGAATGAGCAGTTCTTC. Encoded protein: CARSLVLAGGNEQFF.

Concerning this clonotype: A read error is possible here, since a much larger clone lies one base away. The gene calls are TRBV28 and TRBJ2-5; a possible D gene is TRBD2 (5 bases). The CDR3 sequence is 13 residues long. V shed 2 bases and J shed 7 bases, with 11 bases lying between them. CDR1 and CDR2 (germline): MDHEN, SYDVKM. The DNA of the CDR3 is TGTGCCAGCAGTTTAGGAGGTTGGGGGACCCAGTACTTC. Residues: CASSLGGWGTQYF.

This clonotype showed up many times. The genes are TRBV12-3 or TRBV12-4 and TRBJ1-1, with D unresolved. This CDR3 contains 13 residues. V shed 5 bases and J shed 4 bases, with 11 bases lying between them. Here the CDR3 DNA reads TGTGCCAGCAGTCTGAACCGGGGCACTGAAGCTTTCTTT. As protein: CASSLNRGTEAFF.

Regarding this clonotype: It may be a read error: a sequence one base away is much more abundant. This CDR3 is missing its conserved last phenylalanine or tryptophan, likely due to a read error. The chain is built from TRBV6-5 and TRBJ2-2; tentatively, D is TRBD1 or TRBD2 (6 bases each). From germline, CDR1 is MNHEY and CDR2 SVGAGI. The CDR3 totals 16 residues. V dropped 0 bases and J dropped 5 bases, with 13 bases sitting between them. CDR3 loop: CASSYSSGGGTGELFL. CDR3 nucleotide sequence: TGTGCCAGCAGTTACTCGTCCGGGGGCGGGACCGGGGAGCTGTTTCTT.

This clonotype was counted at least ten times. This chain connects TRBV7-9 to TRBJ2-7; D gene unclear. CDR3 length: 16 residues. V gave up 3 bases and J gave up 0 bases, with 15 bases separating them. The germline V gene encodes CDR1 SEHNR and CDR2 FQNEAQ (reference sequence). CDR3 coding DNA: TGTGCCAGCAGCTTTGGGTTCGGAGCCGTCTCCTACGAGCAGTACTTC. Its protein is CASSFGFGAVSYEQYF. Using reference TRBV7-9 and TRBJ2-7 for the parts outside the CDR3, the full variable domain is DTGVSQNPRHKITKRGQNVTFRCDPISEHNRLYWYRQTLGQGPEFLTYFQNEAQLEKSRLLSDRFSAERPKGSFSTLEIQRTEQGDSAMYLCASSFGFGAVSYEQYFGPGTRLTVT.

Points on this clonotype: This may be a read error, as it is one base from a much larger clone. The chain uses TRBV29-1 and TRBJ1-1; 9 positions match TRBD1. The CDR3 is 13 amino acids. CDR1 SQVTM and CDR2 ANQGSEA come from the germline V gene. The CDR3 DNA follows: TGCAGCGGACGACAGGGGGAGTACACTGAAGCTTTATTT. Its translation is CSGRQGEYTEALF.

In DNA form, the CDR3 reads TGTGCCAGCAGCCTAGACGGCGGTCCCGGTTTACGGCCCCAGCATTTT. Protein: CASSLDGGPGLRPQHF. The V call is TRBV6-5, the J call TRBJ1-5; D uncertain. The CDR3 loop spans 16 amino acids. V lost 6 bases to trimming and J lost 9 bases, with 24 bases between them. Germline CDR1 MNHEY, CDR2 SVGAGI.

V gene TRBV12-5 combines with J gene TRBJ2-2, with TRBD1 matching over 10 bases. Trimming removed 4 bases from V and 5 bases from J; junction bases left unmatched: 13. Germline CDR1 LGHNT, CDR2 FRNRAP. CDR3 size: 18 residues. This CDR3 reads CASGSILGTGVGTGELFF. CDR3 bases: TGTGCTAGTGGTTCGATCCTCGGGACAGGGGTGGGGACCGGGGAGCTGTTTTTT.

Remarks on this clonotype: The junction and the germline gene differ at one end; a read error may be behind it. This chain connects TRBV6-5 to TRBJ2-3; D possibly uses TRBD1 or TRBD2 (5 bases each). Per germline, CDR1 MNHEY and CDR2 SVGAGI. CDR3 length equals 14 residues. The CDR3, as DNA: TGTGACAGCAGTTACGGGACGCTTGCAGATACGCAGTATTTT. Its protein is CDSSYGTLADTQYF.

The V and J genes are TRBV11-2 and TRBJ2-7; tentative D call: TRBD2 (6 bases). Trimming left V 4 bases short and J 4 bases short, with 17 bases between. This CDR3 is 15 amino acids long. Looked up from germline, CDR1 is SGHAT and CDR2 is FQNNGV. The chain's CDR3 is CASSSTRERRYEQYF. The DNA of the CDR3 is TGTGCCAGCAGCTCAACCCGGGAGAGAAGATACGAGCAGTACTTC.

This clonotype was seen more than once but under ten times. This chain connects TRBV4-1 to TRBJ1-2, with no clear D. The CDR3 consists of 16 residues. Germline V gene lookup returns CDR1 MGHRA and CDR2 YSYEKL. Trimming left V 0 bases short and J 7 bases short, with 18 bases between. As DNA, the CDR3 is TGCGCCAGCAGCCAAGATATCAGGAGCCCAGGTGGTGGCTACACCTTC. Translation: CASSQDIRSPGGGYTF.

The chain joins TRBV21-1 to TRBJ1-3; the table calls TRBD1, which could not be checked here. TRBV21-1 is described as a pseudogene. This CDR3 comprises 14 residues. CDR3 sequence: CVSSNGQGRNTIYF. In DNA form, the CDR3 reads TGTGTCAGCAGTAACGGACAGGGTCGAAACACCATATATTTT.

This clonotype was picked up one time. A single base separates this from a much larger clone, so it may be a read error. The chain combines TRBV4-1 with TRBJ2-2, with 7 bases that match TRBD2. The CDR3 extends over 13 amino acids. CDR1 MGHRA and CDR2 YSYEKL come from the germline V gene. The junction had 4 bases not matched to a gene; V was cut back by 7 bases and J by 5 bases. The CDR3 region is CASKDSGTGELFF. For the CDR3, the DNA is TGCGCCAGCAAGGATAGCGGGACCGGGGAGCTGTTTTTT.